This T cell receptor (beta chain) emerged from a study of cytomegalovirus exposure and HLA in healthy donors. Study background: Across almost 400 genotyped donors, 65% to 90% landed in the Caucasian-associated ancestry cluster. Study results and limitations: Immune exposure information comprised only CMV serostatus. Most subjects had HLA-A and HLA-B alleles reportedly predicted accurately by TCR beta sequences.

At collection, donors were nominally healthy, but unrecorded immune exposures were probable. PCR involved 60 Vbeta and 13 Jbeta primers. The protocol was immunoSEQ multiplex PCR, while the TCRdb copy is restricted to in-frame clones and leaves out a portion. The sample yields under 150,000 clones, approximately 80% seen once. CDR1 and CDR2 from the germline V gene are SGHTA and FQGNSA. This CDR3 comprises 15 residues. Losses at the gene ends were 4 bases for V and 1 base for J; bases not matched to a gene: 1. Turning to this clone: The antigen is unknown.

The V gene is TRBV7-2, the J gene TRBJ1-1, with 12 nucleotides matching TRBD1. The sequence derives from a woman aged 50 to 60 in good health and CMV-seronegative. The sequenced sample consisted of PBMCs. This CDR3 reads CASSSGQGANTEAFF. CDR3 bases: TGTGCCAGCAGCTCGGGACAGGGGGCGAACACTGAAGCTTTCTTT.